This T cell receptor beta chain appears in the sequencing data of a study of blood T cell repertoires in COVID-19. Study background: COVID-19 samples, acute and convalescent, were from the United States, Italy and Spain. PBMCs, B-cell-depleted T cells, or T cells provided the cDNA or gDNA that made up the material.

Under the authors' procedure: How many nucleated cells were present was estimated from reference gene primer amplification. Libraries were prepared by immunoSEQ multiplex PCR; TCRdb keeps only in-frame clonotypes and omits some of them. That table is the source of V, J and clone size, and D and trimming were worked out from the DNA. The sample records about 190,000 clones, roughly 88% being singletons. Germline loops: CDR1 SGHTA, CDR2 FQGNSA. The CDR3 totals 16 residues. The J segment lost 6 bases and the V segment lost 4 bases, leaving 7 bases of the junction unmatched. Material: peripheral blood. The sequence came from a woman between 40 and 50 years old who had recovered from COVID-19. V is TRBV7-2 and J is TRBJ2-7; 15 positions match TRBD2. The CDR3 DNA sequence: TGTGCCAGCAGCTCGGGACTAGCGGGAGGACTTTCCGAGCAGTACTTC. It translates to CASSSGLAGGLSEQYF.